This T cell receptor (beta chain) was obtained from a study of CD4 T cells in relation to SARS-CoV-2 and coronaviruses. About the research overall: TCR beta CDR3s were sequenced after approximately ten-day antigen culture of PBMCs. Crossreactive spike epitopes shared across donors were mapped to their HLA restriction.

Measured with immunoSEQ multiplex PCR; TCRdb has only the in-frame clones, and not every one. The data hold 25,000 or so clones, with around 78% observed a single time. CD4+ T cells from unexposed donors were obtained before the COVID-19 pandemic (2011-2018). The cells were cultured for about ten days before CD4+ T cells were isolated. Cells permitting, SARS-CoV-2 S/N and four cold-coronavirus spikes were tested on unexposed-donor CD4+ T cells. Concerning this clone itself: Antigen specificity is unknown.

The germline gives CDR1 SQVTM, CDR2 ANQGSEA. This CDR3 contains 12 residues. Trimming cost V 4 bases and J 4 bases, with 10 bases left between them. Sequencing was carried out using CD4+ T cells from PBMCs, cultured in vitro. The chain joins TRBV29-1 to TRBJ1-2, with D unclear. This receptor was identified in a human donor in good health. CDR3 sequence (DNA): TGCAGCGTTGCCGGCTATGGCTATGGCTACACCTTC. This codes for CSVAGYGYGYTF.